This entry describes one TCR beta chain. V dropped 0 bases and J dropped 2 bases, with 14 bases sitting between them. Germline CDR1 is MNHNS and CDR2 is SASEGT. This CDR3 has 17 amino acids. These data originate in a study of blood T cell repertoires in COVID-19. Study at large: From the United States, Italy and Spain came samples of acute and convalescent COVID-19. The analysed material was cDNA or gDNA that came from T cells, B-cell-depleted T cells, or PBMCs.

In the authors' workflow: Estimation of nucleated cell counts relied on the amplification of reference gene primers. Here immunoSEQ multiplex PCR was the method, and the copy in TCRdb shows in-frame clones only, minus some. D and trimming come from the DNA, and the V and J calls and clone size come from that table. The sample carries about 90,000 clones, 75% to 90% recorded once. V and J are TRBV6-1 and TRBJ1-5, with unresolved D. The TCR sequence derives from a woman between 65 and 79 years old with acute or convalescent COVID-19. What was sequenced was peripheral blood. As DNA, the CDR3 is TGTGCCAGCAGTGAAGCAGGTGGCGGGTTAGGCAATCAGCCCCAGCATTTT. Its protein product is CASSEAGGGLGNQPQHF.